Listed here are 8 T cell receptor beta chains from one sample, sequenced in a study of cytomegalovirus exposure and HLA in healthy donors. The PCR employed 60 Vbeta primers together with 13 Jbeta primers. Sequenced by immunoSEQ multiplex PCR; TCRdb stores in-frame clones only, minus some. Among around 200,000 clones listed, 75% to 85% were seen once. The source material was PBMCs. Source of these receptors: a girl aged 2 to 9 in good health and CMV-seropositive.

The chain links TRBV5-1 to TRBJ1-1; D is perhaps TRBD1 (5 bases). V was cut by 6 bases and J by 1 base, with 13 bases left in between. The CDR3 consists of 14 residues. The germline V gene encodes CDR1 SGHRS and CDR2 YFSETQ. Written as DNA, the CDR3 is TGCGCCAGCACCTCCGGGGGATCGAACACTGAAGCTTTCTTT. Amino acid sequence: CASTSGGSNTEAFF.

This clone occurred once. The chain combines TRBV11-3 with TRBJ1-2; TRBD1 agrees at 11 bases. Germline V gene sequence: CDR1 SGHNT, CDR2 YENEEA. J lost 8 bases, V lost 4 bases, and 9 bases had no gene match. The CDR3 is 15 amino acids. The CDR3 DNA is TGTGCCAGCAGCTCCCTCGGGACAGGGGGAAGCGGCTACACCTTC. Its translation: CASSSLGTGGSGYTF.

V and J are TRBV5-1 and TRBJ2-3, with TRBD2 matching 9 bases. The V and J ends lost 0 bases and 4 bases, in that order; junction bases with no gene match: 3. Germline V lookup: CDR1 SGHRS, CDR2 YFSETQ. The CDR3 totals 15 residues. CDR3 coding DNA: TGCGCCAGCAGCTTGGTGGGACTAGCTTCAGATACGCAGTATTTT. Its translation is CASSLVGLASDTQYF. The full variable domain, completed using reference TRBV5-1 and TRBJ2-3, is KAGVTQTPRYLIKTRGQQVTLSCSPISGHRSVSWYQQTPGQGLQFLFEYFSETQRNKGNFPGRFSGRQFSNSRSEMNVSTLELGDSALYLCASSLVGLASDTQYFGPGTRLTVL.

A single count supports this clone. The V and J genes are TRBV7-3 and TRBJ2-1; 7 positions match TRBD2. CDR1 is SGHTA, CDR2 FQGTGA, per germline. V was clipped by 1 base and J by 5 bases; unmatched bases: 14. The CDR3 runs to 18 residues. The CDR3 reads CASSLIPLGGTGDNEQFF. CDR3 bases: TGTGCCAGCAGCTTAATCCCCCTCGGGGGGACGGGTGACAATGAGCAGTTCTTC.

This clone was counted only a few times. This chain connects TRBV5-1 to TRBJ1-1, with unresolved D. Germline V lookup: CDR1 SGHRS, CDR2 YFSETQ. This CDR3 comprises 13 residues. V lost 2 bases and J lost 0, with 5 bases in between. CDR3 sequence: CASSFGLNTEAFF. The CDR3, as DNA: TGCGCCAGCAGCTTCGGGTTGAACACTGAAGCTTTCTTT.

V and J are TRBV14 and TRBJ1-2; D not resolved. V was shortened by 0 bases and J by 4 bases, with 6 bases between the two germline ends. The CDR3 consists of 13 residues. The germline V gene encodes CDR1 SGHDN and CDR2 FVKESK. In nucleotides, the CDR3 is TGTGCCAGCAGCCAAGATCCCCTCTATGGCTACACCTTC. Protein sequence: CASSQDPLYGYTF. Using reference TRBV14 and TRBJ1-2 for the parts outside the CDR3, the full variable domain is EAGVTQFPSHSVIEKGQTVTLRCDPISGHDNLYWYRRVMGKEIKFLLHFVKESKQDESGMPNNRFLAERTGGTYSTLKVQPAELEDSGVYFCASSQDPLYGYTFGSGTRLTVV.

The CDR3 DNA is TGCGCCAGCAGTCTCCTCGAAGCCCGAGAGACCCAGTACTTC. This codes for CASSLLEARETQYF. The rearrangement joins TRBV5-1 to TRBJ2-5; the D is unclear. V lost 5 bases and J lost 4, with 15 bases in between. The CDR3 runs to 14 residues. From germline, CDR1 is SGHRS and CDR2 YFSETQ. The full variable domain, its missing parts supplied by reference TRBV5-1 and TRBJ2-5, is KAGVTQTPRYLIKTRGQQVTLSCSPISGHRSVSWYQQTPGQGLQFLFEYFSETQRNKGNFPGRFSGRQFSNSRSEMNVSTLELGDSALYLCASSLLEARETQYFGPGTRLLVL.

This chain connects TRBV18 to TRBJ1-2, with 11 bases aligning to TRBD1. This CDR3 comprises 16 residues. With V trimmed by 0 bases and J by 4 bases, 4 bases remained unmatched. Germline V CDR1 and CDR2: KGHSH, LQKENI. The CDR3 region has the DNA TGTGCCAGCTCACCACCGTCGGACAGGGGGCTCTATGGCTACACCTTC. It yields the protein CASSPPSDRGLYGYTF. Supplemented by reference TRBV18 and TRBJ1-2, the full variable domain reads NAGVMQNPRHLVRRRGQEARLRCSPMKGHSHVYWYRQLPEEGLKFMVYLQKENIIDESGMPKERFSAEFPKEGPSILRIQQVVRGDSAAYFCASSPPSDRGLYGYTFGSGTRLTVV.